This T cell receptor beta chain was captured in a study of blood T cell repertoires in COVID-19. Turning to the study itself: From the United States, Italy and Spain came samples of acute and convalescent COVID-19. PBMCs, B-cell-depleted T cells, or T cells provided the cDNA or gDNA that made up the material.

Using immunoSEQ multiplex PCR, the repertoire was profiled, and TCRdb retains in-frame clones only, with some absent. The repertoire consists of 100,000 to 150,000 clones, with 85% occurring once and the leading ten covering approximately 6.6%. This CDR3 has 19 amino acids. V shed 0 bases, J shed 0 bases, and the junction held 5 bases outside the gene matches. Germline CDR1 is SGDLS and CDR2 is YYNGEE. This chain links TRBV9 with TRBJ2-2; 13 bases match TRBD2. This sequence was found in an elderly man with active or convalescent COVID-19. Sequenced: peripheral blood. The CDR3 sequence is CASSVGTSGGFSNTGELFF. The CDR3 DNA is TGTGCCAGCAGCGTAGGGACTAGCGGGGGTTTCTCGAACACCGGGGAGCTGTTTTTT.